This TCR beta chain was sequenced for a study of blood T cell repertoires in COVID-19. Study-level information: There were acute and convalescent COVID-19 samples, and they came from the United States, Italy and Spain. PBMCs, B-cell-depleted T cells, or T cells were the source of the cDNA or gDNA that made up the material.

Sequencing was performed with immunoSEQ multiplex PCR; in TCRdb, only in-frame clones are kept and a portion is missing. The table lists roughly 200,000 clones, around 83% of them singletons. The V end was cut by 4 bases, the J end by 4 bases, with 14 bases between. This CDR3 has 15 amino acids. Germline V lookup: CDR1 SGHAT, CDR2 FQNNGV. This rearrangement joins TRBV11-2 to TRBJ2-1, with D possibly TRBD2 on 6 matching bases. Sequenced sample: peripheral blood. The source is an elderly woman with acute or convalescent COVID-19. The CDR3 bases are TGTGCCAGCAGCTCCGGGGGTTATGGTTACAATGAGCAGTTCTTC. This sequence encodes CASSSGGYGYNEQFF.